This TCR beta chain was retrieved from a study of OX40 agonist ivuxolimab in advanced cancers. Study results and limitations: Among T cells, CD8+ cells averaged more expanded clones than CD4+ cells. Some of the nonresponding patients also showed low levels of normalized T-cell clonal expansion.

The table came from immunoSEQ multiplex PCR; TCRdb's copy has only in-frame clones and leaves some out. The table includes about 73,000 clones, 75% to 95% detected once. Of note for this clone: The target antigen is unknown.

The CDR3 sequence is 17 residues long. V dropped 1 base and J dropped 1 base, with 17 bases sitting between them. Germline V lookup: CDR1 SGHDT, CDR2 YYEEEE. The study sampled blood at baseline, cycle 4 day 1, and cycle 7 day 1. This receptor was identified in an adult with an advanced solid tumor such as melanoma, head and neck, liver or kidney cancer. This sample comprised CD4+ or CD8+ T cells sorted from blood, obtained in a trial of the OX40 agonist ivuxolimab. The genes are TRBV5-6 and TRBJ1-1; possible D gene TRBD1, 5 bases. CDR3 in amino acids: CASSLYGLQGRNTEAFF. The CDR3 nucleotides read TGTGCCAGCAGCTTGTATGGTCTGCAGGGTCGGAACACTGAAGCTTTCTTT.